The rows below give T cell receptor beta chains drawn from one sample of a study of identical twins. TCRdb passed the 5' RACE reads through MiXCR, listing each CDR3 protein once. Of under 400,000 distinct CDR3 sequences in the sample, 9% to 10% are singletons; the top ten hold about 8.1%. The specimen sequenced was naive T cells sorted from blood. Receptors were obtained from a woman between 45 and 60 years old in good health. The CDR3 runs from the conserved cysteine through the conserved F or W. A D gene is named only where the DNA matches it firmly. Clone size is given for some rows only: seen once, a few or many times, or a class if the clone is expanded.

>NA|NA|11|TRBV20-1|TRBJ1-2
CSASRQIGYTF
TGCAGTGCTAGCAGGCAAATAGGCTACACCTTC
>NA|few|13|TRBV30|TRBJ2-1
CAWSLSGANEQFF
TGTGCCTGGAGTTTGTCAGGGGCCAATGAGCAGTTCTTC
>NA|many|16|TRBV7-8|TRBJ1-5
CASSPEMVMSNQPQHF
TGTGCCAGCAGCCCCGAGATGGTGATGAGCAATCAGCCCCAGCATTTT
>TRBD1|many|13|TRBV24-1|TRBJ2-5
CATSRQGQETQYF
TGTGCCACGTCGCGACAGGGCCAAGAGACCCAGTACTTC
>TRBD2|NA|18|TRBV4-1|TRBJ2-2
CASSHPGLAGGPGGELFF
TGCGCCAGCAGCCACCCGGGACTAGCGGGAGGGCCTGGCGGGGAGCTGTTTTTT
>TRBD2|few|15|TRBV7-9|TRBJ2-1
CASSFRAGLSDEQFF
TGTGCCAGCAGCTTTCGAGCGGGATTGTCGGATGAGCAGTTCTTC
>TRBD1|many|14|TRBV7-8|TRBJ2-3
CASSRDRTTDTQYF
TGTGCCAGCAGCCGGGACAGGACCACAGATACGCAGTATTTT
>TRBD2|few|20|TRBV5-1|TRBJ2-1
CASSLNGLAGGPGGYNEQFF
TGCGCCAGCAGCTTGAATGGCCTAGCGGGAGGGCCTGGAGGCTACAATGAGCAGTTCTTC
>NA|NA|15|TRBV24-1|TRBJ2-3
CATSDSPAGTDTQYF
TGTGCCACCAGTGACTCCCCAGCTGGCACAGATACGCAGTATTTT
>TRBD2|few|17|TRBV3-1|TRBJ2-5
CASSQVSSGRILETQYF
TGTGCCAGCAGCCAAGTGTCTAGCGGGAGGATCCTGGAGACCCAGTACTTC
>NA|few|15|TRBV24-1|TRBJ2-3
CATSDPGRSTDTQYF
TGTGCCACCAGTGACCCGGGACGTAGCACAGATACGCAGTATTTT
>NA|few|13|TRBV6-6|TRBJ2-1
CASSYRSPSDQFF
TGTGCCAGCAGTTACCGAAGCCCTAGCGATCAGTTCTTC
>NA|NA|11|TRBV5-1|TRBJ2-5
CASSLGDSQYF
TGCGCCAGCAGCTTAGGGGATTCCCAGTACTTC
>NA|many|10|TRBV29-1|TRBJ2-1
CSVEDSKGFF
TGCAGCGTTGAAGACAGCAAGGGGTTCTTC
>NA|many|11|TRBV29-1|TRBJ1-2
CSVLGDMGYTF
TGCAGCGTCCTGGGGGATATGGGCTACACCTTC
>NA|few|13|TRBV11-2|TRBJ2-2
CASSPDITGELFF
TGTGCCAGCAGCCCAGACATCACCGGGGAGCTGTTTTTT
>TRBD2|many|14|TRBV6-5|TRBJ2-2
CASSYGTSAGELFF
TGTGCCAGCAGTTACGGGACTAGCGCCGGGGAGCTGTTTTTT
>TRBD1|few|16|TRBV6-5|TRBJ1-1
CASSRGQGARNTEAFF
TGTGCCAGCAGCCGGGGACAGGGGGCCAGGAACACTGAAGCTTTCTTT
>NA|many|19|TRBV4-1|TRBJ1-4
CASSQALIGALRSNEKLFF
TGCGCCAGCAGCCAAGCCTTAATCGGGGCCCTCCGATCAAATGAAAAACTGTTTTTT
>TRBD2|NA|17|TRBV12-3/TRBV12-4|TRBJ2-2
CASSFATGGRRSGELFF
TGTGCCAGCAGTTTTGCTACTGGCGGGAGGAGGTCCGGGGAGCTGTTTTTT
>NA|NA|16|TRBV5-1|TRBJ1-5
CASSPGQTEGRQPQHF
TGCGCCAGCAGCCCGGGCCAAACAGAGGGCAGGCAGCCCCAGCATTTT
>NA|few|15|TRBV20-1|TRBJ2-4
CSASALGASKNIQYF
TGCAGTGCTAGTGCCTTGGGGGCTTCCAAAAACATTCAGTACTTC
>NA|few|16|TRBV27|TRBJ2-1
CASSTKLAPTLHEQFF
TGTGCCAGCAGTACTAAACTAGCTCCAACCCTTCATGAGCAGTTCTTC
>NA|many|15|TRBV20-1|TRBJ1-1
CSANGPLNVNTEAFF
TGCAGTGCTAACGGACCTCTGAACGTGAACACTGAAGCTTTCTTT
>NA|NA|16|TRBV18|TRBJ2-1
CASSPIDLGLGNEQFF
TGTGCCAGCTCACCAATTGATCTAGGGCTGGGGAATGAGCAGTTCTTC
>NA|NA|17|TRBV19|TRBJ2-3
CASSIFYTGSPSDTQYF
TGTGCCAGTAGTATCTTTTACACGGGGTCACCATCGGATACGCAGTATTTT
>NA|many|15|TRBV12-3/TRBV12-4|TRBJ1-5
CASRGTALGNQPQHF
TGTGCCAGCAGAGGGACCGCCCTTGGCAATCAGCCCCAGCATTTT
>TRBD1|NA|17|TRBV5-1|TRBJ2-6
CASRGGTGFSGANVLTF
TGCGCCAGCAGGGGTGGGACAGGATTCTCTGGGGCCAACGTCCTGACTTTC
>TRBD1|few|14|TRBV20-1|TRBJ2-5
CSASTGTGTETQYF
TGCAGTGCTAGCACCGGGACAGGGACTGAGACCCAGTACTTC
>NA|few|11|TRBV27|TRBJ2-7
CATGGSYEQYF
TGTGCCACCGGGGGCTCCTACGAGCAGTACTTC
>NA|few|19|TRBV5-6|TRBJ2-1
CASNAINSPGASEHNEQFF
TGTGCCAGCAACGCCATAAATTCGCCCGGGGCTAGTGAACACAATGAGCAGTTCTTC
>TRBD1|NA|16|TRBV7-9|TRBJ2-1
CASSPTGTGSMDEQFF
TGTGCCAGCAGCCCAACCGGGACAGGGTCTATGGATGAGCAGTTCTTC
>TRBD1|few|16|TRBV5-1|TRBJ2-1
CASSFSGTELYNEQFF
TGCGCCAGCAGCTTTTCTGGGACAGAACTTTACAATGAGCAGTTCTTC
>NA|few|15|TRBV4-1|TRBJ1-5
CASSQNDRFNQPQHF
TGCGCCAGCAGCCAAAATGACCGCTTCAATCAGCCCCAGCATTTT
>NA|NA|14|TRBV7-9|TRBJ1-6
CASSFAARNSPLHF
TGTGCCAGCAGCTTTGCAGCGCGGAATTCACCCCTCCACTTT
>TRBD1|NA|13|TRBV12-3/TRBV12-4|TRBJ1-1
CASLQGGGTEAFF
TGTGCCAGCCTACAGGGGGGTGGCACTGAAGCTTTCTTT
>NA|many|14|TRBV4-1|TRBJ2-1
CASSLELANNEQFF
TGCGCCAGCAGCCTGGAACTAGCCAACAATGAGCAGTTCTTC
>NA|many|13|TRBV5-1|TRBJ1-1
CASSLSSNTEAFF
TGCGCCAGCAGCTTGTCATCTAACACTGAAGCTTTCTTT
>TRBD1|NA|16|TRBV5-1|TRBJ1-1
CASSLFGDRAIPEAFF
TGCGCCAGCAGCTTATTTGGGGACAGGGCGATTCCTGAAGCTTTCTTT
>NA|NA|13|TRBV6-6|TRBJ1-2
CASSSWTADGYTF
TGTGCCAGCAGTTCCTGGACAGCCGATGGCTACACCTTC
>TRBD1|few|15|TRBV4-1|TRBJ2-7
CASSQERGRSDEQYF
TGCGCCAGCAGCCAAGAGAGGGGGCGGTCGGACGAGCAGTACTTC
>TRBD1|few|15|TRBV28|TRBJ1-1
CASSFRTGGPTEAFF
TGTGCCAGCAGTTTTAGGACAGGGGGGCCCACTGAAGCTTTCTTT
>TRBD2|few|15|TRBV20-1|TRBJ2-3
CSASDATSRTDTQYF
TGCAGTGCTAGCGATGCGACTAGCCGCACAGATACGCAGTATTTT
>TRBD1|many|15|TRBV6-6|TRBJ1-2
CASRSPDRSRYGYTF
TGTGCCAGCAGAAGCCCGGACAGGTCGCGCTATGGCTACACCTTC
>NA|few|16|TRBV14|TRBJ2-2
CASSLLPATNTGELFF
TGTGCCAGCAGCCTACTGCCAGCAACGAACACCGGGGAGCTGTTTTTT
>TRBD2|few|13|TRBV20-1|TRBJ2-1
CSARPLLAGVWFF
TGCAGTGCTAGACCGCTCCTAGCGGGAGTGTGGTTCTTC
>NA|NA|14|TRBV4-1|TRBJ2-1
CASSQDRQFNEQFF
TGCGCCAGCAGCCAAGATCGGCAGTTTAATGAGCAGTTCTTC
>TRBD2|NA|16|TRBV4-1|TRBJ2-5
CASSQRLAGDSETQYF
TGCGCCAGCAGCCAGAGACTAGCGGGAGATTCGGAGACCCAGTACTTC
>TRBD2|NA|15|TRBV11-2|TRBJ2-5
CASSPGGRFQETQYF
TGTGCCAGCAGCCCCGGCGGGAGGTTCCAAGAGACCCAGTACTTC
>NA|few|12|TRBV28|TRBJ1-1
CASSMVNTEAFF
TGTGCCAGCAGTATGGTAAACACTGAAGCTTTCTTT
>TRBD2|few|14|TRBV20-1|TRBJ2-3
CSARGGLAADTQYF
TGCAGTGCCCGTGGGGGACTAGCAGCAGATACGCAGTATTTT
>NA|few|15|TRBV5-1|TRBJ1-1
CASSSRSGPYTEAFF
TGCGCCAGCAGCTCGCGTTCAGGGCCATACACTGAAGCTTTCTTT
>NA|NA|13|TRBV24-1|TRBJ2-2
CATGSRRTGELFF
TGTGCCACCGGGTCGCGTCGCACCGGGGAGCTGTTTTTT
>NA|many|14|TRBV12-3/TRBV12-4|TRBJ2-1
CASTPLAGLKEQFF
TGTGCCAGCACCCCTTTGGCGGGATTAAAGGAGCAGTTCTTC
>TRBD2|many|17|TRBV5-1|TRBJ2-1
CASSWGTSGRARDEQFF
TGCGCCAGCAGCTGGGGGACTAGCGGGAGGGCTAGGGATGAGCAGTTCTTC
>NA|NA|13|TRBV7-2|TRBJ1-5
CASSPDSGQPQHF
TGTGCCAGCAGCCCAGACAGCGGTCAGCCCCAGCATTTT
>NA|few|13|TRBV11-2|TRBJ2-5
CASSKSGQETQYF
TGTGCCAGCAGCAAGAGCGGACAAGAGACCCAGTACTTC